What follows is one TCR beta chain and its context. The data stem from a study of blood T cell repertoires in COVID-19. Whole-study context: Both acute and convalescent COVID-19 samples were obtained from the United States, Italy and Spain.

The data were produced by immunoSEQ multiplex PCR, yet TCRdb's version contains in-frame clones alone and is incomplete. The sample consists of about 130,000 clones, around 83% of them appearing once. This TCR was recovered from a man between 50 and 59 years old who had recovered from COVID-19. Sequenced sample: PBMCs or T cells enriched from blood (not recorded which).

CDR3 DNA: TGTGCCACCCAGGACAGGGAGAAAATTGGGAGGGAAAAACTGTTTTTT. Translation gives CATQDREKIGREKLFF. The chain recombines TRBV15 with TRBJ1-4; the match to TRBD1 covers 8 bases. The ends lost 8 bases at V and 8 bases at J; junction bases unmatched: 16. CDR1 and CDR2 from the germline V gene are LNHNV and YYDKDF (reference sequence). The CDR3 totals 16 residues.